These T cell receptor beta chains were read from a single sample in a study of T-cell reconstitution after alpha-beta-depleted transplantation in children. TCRdb reanalysed the PCR reads using MiXCR and keeps one entry per CDR3 protein. The sample consists of about 110,000 distinct CDR3 sequences, around 6.4% of them appearing once. Sequencing was performed on PBMCs, mostly from graft donor cells, taken 360 days after TCRalphabeta/CD19-depleted stem cell transplant. The receptors derive from a male patient between 2 and 15 years old who had a stem cell transplant for acute lymphoblastic leukemia, so the T cells may come from the graft donor. CDR3s include the opening cysteine and the closing phenylalanine or tryptophan. Each record gives: V gene, D gene, J gene, clone size, CDR3 DNA, CDR3 protein. D genes are given only for firm matches. The size field is filled for only some rows; it gives once, few, many or a size class.

v_call: TRBV29-1
d_call: .
j_call: TRBJ2-5
clone_size: many
cdr3_nt: TGCAGCTCCTGGACAGGGAAGGGGCTAGCGGGCCCGAGGGAGACCCAGTACTTC
cdr3_aa: CSSWTGKGLAGPRETQYF

v_call: TRBV6-1
d_call: .
j_call: TRBJ1-1
clone_size: .
cdr3_nt: TGTGCCAGCAGTGATGGGGTCTCGACCACTGAAGCTTTCTTT
cdr3_aa: CASSDGVSTTEAFF

v_call: TRBV27
d_call: .
j_call: TRBJ2-1
clone_size: few
cdr3_nt: TGTGCCAGCAGTTTATTAGCCAGGGCCAATGAGCAGTTCTTC
cdr3_aa: CASSLLARANEQFF

v_call: TRBV6-5
d_call: .
j_call: TRBJ2-2
clone_size: .
cdr3_nt: TGTGCCAGCAGTTACACGACAGGGAGGACCGGGGAGCTGTTTTTT
cdr3_aa: CASSYTTGRTGELFF

v_call: TRBV28
d_call: TRBD2
j_call: TRBJ2-1
clone_size: few
cdr3_nt: TGTGCCAGCAGGGATTGGACTAGCGGGTACAATGAGCAGTTCTTC
cdr3_aa: CASRDWTSGYNEQFF

v_call: TRBV4-3
d_call: .
j_call: TRBJ1-6
clone_size: few
cdr3_nt: TGCGCCAGCAGCCAAGACAACGATTCCCGGTCACCCCTCCACTTT
cdr3_aa: CASSQDNDSRSPLHF

v_call: TRBV27
d_call: .
j_call: TRBJ2-7
clone_size: many
cdr3_nt: TGTGCCAGCAGTTTATCCGGGACTCCCACCTACGAGCAGTACTTC
cdr3_aa: CASSLSGTPTYEQYF

v_call: TRBV7-9
d_call: .
j_call: TRBJ2-1
clone_size: .
cdr3_nt: TGTGCCAGCAGCTCCCCCGGGGGCGCCGGTGAGCAGTTCTTC
cdr3_aa: CASSSPGGAGEQFF

v_call: TRBV11-2
d_call: TRBD2
j_call: TRBJ2-1
clone_size: .
cdr3_nt: TGTGCCAGCAGCTTAGAGGGTCTAGCGGGCCCTCACAATGAGCAGTTCTTC
cdr3_aa: CASSLEGLAGPHNEQFF

v_call: TRBV9
d_call: .
j_call: TRBJ2-7
clone_size: .
cdr3_nt: TGTGCCAGCAGCGCAACGAGGGACTCGGGCTACGAGCAGTACTTC
cdr3_aa: CASSATRDSGYEQYF

v_call: TRBV7-6
d_call: TRBD2
j_call: TRBJ2-7
clone_size: .
cdr3_nt: TGTGCCAGCAGCCCTAGCTGGACTAGCTACTACGAGCAGTACTTC
cdr3_aa: CASSPSWTSYYEQYF

v_call: TRBV13
d_call: TRBD2
j_call: TRBJ2-5
clone_size: many
cdr3_nt: TGTGCCAGCAGCTGGACTAGCGGAACAGAGACCCAGTACTTC
cdr3_aa: CASSWTSGTETQYF

v_call: TRBV20-1
d_call: TRBD1
j_call: TRBJ2-7
clone_size: few
cdr3_nt: TGCAGTGCTAGGGGACAGGGGGTCGTTTACGAGCAGTACTTC
cdr3_aa: CSARGQGVVYEQYF

v_call: TRBV2
d_call: .
j_call: TRBJ2-2
clone_size: .
cdr3_nt: TGTGCCAGCAGTGAATTCAGGACCACCGGGGAGCTGTTTTTT
cdr3_aa: CASSEFRTTGELFF

v_call: TRBV6-2/TRBV6-3
d_call: TRBD2
j_call: TRBJ2-1
clone_size: .
cdr3_nt: TGTGCCAGCAGTTACTCGGGTCGGAGCGGGGGCGCCTCCAAATGGAGTGAGCAGTTCTTC
cdr3_aa: CASSYSGRSGGASKWSEQFF

v_call: TRBV7-3
d_call: .
j_call: TRBJ1-2
clone_size: .
cdr3_nt: TGTGCCAGCAGCTTAGGGGTGGAGGGGAATGGCTACACCTTC
cdr3_aa: CASSLGVEGNGYTF

v_call: TRBV29-1
d_call: .
j_call: TRBJ2-2
clone_size: many
cdr3_nt: TGCAGCGTTGAAGGGGGCAGGGTGCCGAACACCGGGGAGCTGTTTTTT
cdr3_aa: CSVEGGRVPNTGELFF

v_call: TRBV12-3/TRBV12-4
d_call: .
j_call: TRBJ2-1
clone_size: .
cdr3_nt: TGTGCCTGCTGTCCCTCACCCCGTATCCTAGCTGGCAATGAGCAGTTCTTC
cdr3_aa: CACCPSPRILAGNEQFF

v_call: TRBV4-3
d_call: .
j_call: TRBJ2-4
clone_size: few
cdr3_nt: TGCGCCAGCAGCCAAGAGGGGGGGACAGTAGGATTAGACATTCAGTACTTC
cdr3_aa: CASSQEGGTVGLDIQYF

v_call: TRBV9
d_call: .
j_call: TRBJ1-2
clone_size: few
cdr3_nt: TGTGCCAGCAGCGTTCGAGACTTC
cdr3_aa: CASSVRDF

v_call: TRBV27
d_call: .
j_call: TRBJ2-1
clone_size: many
cdr3_nt: TGTGCCAGCCGTACCAACAATGAGCAGTTCTTC
cdr3_aa: CASRTNNEQFF

v_call: TRBV9
d_call: TRBD2
j_call: TRBJ2-3
clone_size: many
cdr3_nt: TGTGCCAGCAGCGTAGTCACTAGCGGGTGGGGCACAGATACGCAGTATTTT
cdr3_aa: CASSVVTSGWGTDTQYF

v_call: TRBV5-1
d_call: .
j_call: TRBJ1-2
clone_size: many
cdr3_nt: TGCGCCAGCAGCCCCGGACAGAACTATGGCTACACCTTC
cdr3_aa: CASSPGQNYGYTF

v_call: TRBV9
d_call: .
j_call: TRBJ1-4
clone_size: many
cdr3_nt: TGTGCCAGCAGCGTAGCTCTGGGGGCGGGTGAAAAACTGTTTTTT
cdr3_aa: CASSVALGAGEKLFF

v_call: TRBV24-1
d_call: .
j_call: TRBJ1-2
clone_size: .
cdr3_nt: TGTGCCACCAGTGTGGGAGCAAACTATGGCTACACCTTC
cdr3_aa: CATSVGANYGYTF

v_call: TRBV2
d_call: .
j_call: TRBJ1-2
clone_size: many
cdr3_nt: TGTGCCAGCACTGGGGGCATCGATGGCTACACCTTC
cdr3_aa: CASTGGIDGYTF

v_call: TRBV15
d_call: TRBD1
j_call: TRBJ2-2
clone_size: many
cdr3_nt: TGTGCCACCAGCAGAGTGGGGACAGGGAACACCGGGGAGCTGTTTTTT
cdr3_aa: CATSRVGTGNTGELFF

v_call: TRBV6-5
d_call: .
j_call: TRBJ1-1
clone_size: medium-sized
cdr3_nt: TGTGCCAGCAGTTACTCGTTGGGGCAGGCCACTGAAGCTTTCTTT
cdr3_aa: CASSYSLGQATEAFF

v_call: TRBV4-2
d_call: .
j_call: TRBJ2-5
clone_size: many
cdr3_nt: TGTGCCAGCAGGGGGGTGAGGGAGACCCAGTACTTC
cdr3_aa: CASRGVRETQYF

v_call: TRBV7-8
d_call: TRBD1
j_call: TRBJ2-5
clone_size: few
cdr3_nt: TGTGCCAGCAGCCCCCGGACAGGGGGGCCGGCCCAGTACTTC
cdr3_aa: CASSPRTGGPAQYF

v_call: TRBV7-9
d_call: TRBD1
j_call: TRBJ2-4
clone_size: many
cdr3_nt: TGTGCCAGCAGCTGGGGACAGACCCTAAACATTCAGTACTTC
cdr3_aa: CASSWGQTLNIQYF

v_call: TRBV4-1
d_call: .
j_call: TRBJ1-4
clone_size: many
cdr3_nt: TGCGCCAGCAGCCAACAAAGGGTAACTAATGAAAAACTGTTTTTT
cdr3_aa: CASSQQRVTNEKLFF

v_call: TRBV9
d_call: .
j_call: TRBJ2-3
clone_size: .
cdr3_nt: TGTGCCAGCAGCGTCAGAACCACAGATACGCAGTATTTT
cdr3_aa: CASSVRTTDTQYF

v_call: TRBV29-1
d_call: .
j_call: TRBJ1-1
clone_size: many
cdr3_nt: TGCAGCGTCCTGGTACGGGTCGGTAAGAACACTGAAGCTTTCTTT
cdr3_aa: CSVLVRVGKNTEAFF

v_call: TRBV5-4
d_call: .
j_call: TRBJ2-1
clone_size: few
cdr3_nt: TGTGCCAGCAGCTTGGGGCAGGAGGCCAATGAGCAGTTCTTC
cdr3_aa: CASSLGQEANEQFF

v_call: TRBV28
d_call: .
j_call: TRBJ1-3
clone_size: few
cdr3_nt: TGTGCCAGCAGTTCTTGGACGCCCGGGGACTCGGGAAACACCATATATTTT
cdr3_aa: CASSSWTPGDSGNTIYF

v_call: TRBV12-3/TRBV12-4
d_call: TRBD1
j_call: TRBJ1-2
clone_size: many
cdr3_nt: TGTGCCAGCAGCCCTGACAGGGCTCGCGGCTACACCTTC
cdr3_aa: CASSPDRARGYTF

v_call: TRBV6-5
d_call: .
j_call: TRBJ2-5
clone_size: .
cdr3_nt: TGTGCCAGCAGTTTCCGTCCGCATCCACAAGAGACCCAGTACTTC
cdr3_aa: CASSFRPHPQETQYF

v_call: TRBV4-3
d_call: .
j_call: TRBJ2-1
clone_size: few
cdr3_nt: TGCGCCAGCAGCCAAGATGGCACACATCCCCCGCGGGGCAATGAGCAGTTCTTC
cdr3_aa: CASSQDGTHPPRGNEQFF

v_call: TRBV11-2
d_call: TRBD2
j_call: TRBJ2-3
clone_size: many
cdr3_nt: TGTGCCAGCAGCCCCCCGGAGGAGCGGGAGGGTGATACGCAGTATTTT
cdr3_aa: CASSPPEEREGDTQYF

v_call: TRBV5-1
d_call: TRBD1
j_call: TRBJ1-2
clone_size: many
cdr3_nt: TGCGCCAGCAGCCCCCAGGGACAGGGAAACTATGGCTACACCTTC
cdr3_aa: CASSPQGQGNYGYTF

v_call: TRBV11-2
d_call: .
j_call: TRBJ2-5
clone_size: few
cdr3_nt: TGTGCCAGCAGCGCCCGTGCAGGGAGAGAGACCCAGTACTTC
cdr3_aa: CASSARAGRETQYF

v_call: TRBV5-1
d_call: .
j_call: TRBJ2-2
clone_size: many
cdr3_nt: TGCGCCAGCAGCAGTAACAGGGACGGGGAGCTGTTTTTT
cdr3_aa: CASSSNRDGELFF

v_call: TRBV20-1
d_call: .
j_call: TRBJ2-7
clone_size: many
cdr3_nt: TGCAGTGCTATGGCGGGGCAGGGGTACGAGCAGTACTTC
cdr3_aa: CSAMAGQGYEQYF

v_call: TRBV6-5
d_call: .
j_call: TRBJ2-7
clone_size: few
cdr3_nt: TGTGCCAGCAGTTACTCTGGGCGACGGGACTACGAGCAGTACTTC
cdr3_aa: CASSYSGRRDYEQYF

v_call: TRBV7-9
d_call: .
j_call: TRBJ2-5
clone_size: few
cdr3_nt: TGTGCCAGCAGCTCTGGTCGAGAGACCCAGTACTTC
cdr3_aa: CASSSGRETQYF

v_call: TRBV28
d_call: .
j_call: TRBJ2-5
clone_size: .
cdr3_nt: TGTGCCAGCAGTTATTACAGGGTCAACCAAGAGACCCAGTACTTC
cdr3_aa: CASSYYRVNQETQYF

v_call: TRBV25-1
d_call: TRBD2
j_call: TRBJ2-5
clone_size: few
cdr3_nt: TGTGCCAGCAGTGAGCAACGGGCTAGCGGGGGGGGAATAGGGGAGACCCAGTACTTC
cdr3_aa: CASSEQRASGGGIGETQYF

v_call: TRBV2
d_call: .
j_call: TRBJ2-7
clone_size: few
cdr3_nt: TGTGCCAGCAGTGAAGCATGGGCAGTTTCAGACTACGAGCAGTACTTC
cdr3_aa: CASSEAWAVSDYEQYF